In its sample, the clone carrying this TCR beta chain was seen many times. Its antigen remains unknown. Through Arm-PCR of CDR3 regions and iRepertoire HTBI primers, TCR beta libraries were built. TCRdb redid the calling of the multiplex PCR reads with MiXCR, one entry per CDR3 protein. The sample contains about 430,000 distinct CDR3 sequences, under 25% of which appear only once. The data originate from a study of regulatory T cells in long-lasting Graves disease. Whole-study context: To qualify as persistent, Graves' disease required over 5 years of antithyroid drugs with positive TSH receptor antibodies. Study-wide findings and caveats: Accuracy could have been hurt by small sample size. What was studied was peripheral blood only, and not thyroid tissue.

Time point in this sample: persistent/refractory GD, antithyroid drugs over 5 years with positive TRAb. Researchers made the TCR library from RNA that was extracted from PBMCs. The clonotype was recovered from a female donor with Graves disease. The input for sequencing was peripheral blood mononuclear cells (PBMCs), taken when the disease was refractory, from a patient treated with antithyroid drugs.

Here the CDR3 reads CASRGTTLGEQYF. The CDR3, as DNA: TGTGCCAGCAGGGGGACAACTCTTGGCGAGCAGTACTTC. This chain links TRBV2 with TRBJ2-7; possibly TRBD1 for D (6 bases). Germline-derived CDR1 and CDR2 are SNHLY and FYNNEI. The CDR3 has 13 residues. V gave up 6 bases and J gave up 6 bases, with 15 bases separating them.